This entry lists 3 T cell receptor beta chains sequenced from one sample in a study of blood T cells in healthy people across ages. A second roughly 7 to 11 cycle PCR used barcoded and J-beta primers. Using its own MiXCR run on the 5' RACE reads, TCRdb lists one record per CDR3 protein. This sample has around 600,000 distinct CDR3 sequences, with roughly 48% found just once. Sequences were obtained from blood. Every receptor here comes from a man at least 80 years old in good health.

This clonotype was counted a few times. V is TRBV3-1 and J is TRBJ2-4; 10 bases match TRBD2. The DNA end is more similar to TRBJ2-7, so the J call may be wrong. CDR3 length: 14 residues. Germline V CDR1 and CDR2: LGHDT, YNNKEL (reference sequence). As DNA, the CDR3 is TGTGCCAGCGGCTTCCTTAGCGGGAGGAACGAGCAGTACTTC. This translates into CASGFLSGRNEQYF.

The chain joins TRBV20-1 to TRBJ2-4; D not resolved. The germline V gene has CDR1 DFQATT and CDR2 SNEGSKA (reference sequence). Deletions cut 3 bases from V and 6 bases from J, with 15 bases between. The CDR3 contains 14 residues. The chain's CDR3 is CSASTVGVGNIQYF. The CDR3, as DNA: TGCAGTGCTAGCACTGTCGGCGTCGGAAACATTCAGTACTTC.

This clonotype was observed a few times. The J gene is TRBJ2-5, the V gene TRBV11-2; TRBD2 matches 7 bases. CDR1 is SGHAT and CDR2 is FQNNGV in the germline V gene. Trimming cost V 5 bases and J 3 bases; bases outside gene matches: 9. This CDR3 region has 15 residues. This CDR3 reads CASSAGAGVKETQYF. As DNA, the CDR3 is TGTGCCAGCAGCGCCGGGGCGGGGGTTAAAGAGACCCAGTACTTC.